The clone carrying this TCR beta chain has just a few counts. The germline V and J ends were trimmed by 3 bases and 1 base, with 6 bases remaining between them. Looked up from germline, CDR1 is KGHSH and CDR2 is LQKENI. This CDR3 is 13 amino acids long. These data originate in a study of cytomegalovirus exposure and HLA in healthy donors. Amplification used 60 Vbeta primers and 13 Jbeta primers. Libraries were prepared by immunoSEQ multiplex PCR; TCRdb keeps only in-frame clonotypes and omits some of them. The profile shows under 150,000 clones, 75% to 80% of them singletons. This TCR was sampled from a male donor in good health and CMV-seronegative. The chain uses TRBV18 and TRBJ2-5; a possible D gene is TRBD1 (5 bases). Sequencing was done on a sample of PBMCs. In nucleotides, the CDR3 is TGTGCCAGCTCACCGACAGCCCAAGAGACCCAGTACTTC. This sequence encodes CASSPTAQETQYF.